This passage covers 14 T cell receptor beta chains from one sample sequenced in a study of T cells after yellow fever vaccination. TCRdb reprocessed the 5' RACE reads with MiXCR, giving one entry per CDR3 protein. The sample yields about 350,000 distinct CDR3 sequences, around an eighth seen once. The sequenced sample was CD4+ T cells sorted from PBMCs, obtained 15 days after the yellow fever booster vaccination. These receptors were collected from a man aged 18 to 35 who received the YFV17D yellow fever vaccine.

The chain combines TRBV4-3 with TRBJ2-5; D remains ambiguous. This CDR3 is 14 amino acids long. Germline V gene sequence: CDR1 LGHNA, CDR2 YSLEER. V shed 0 bases and J shed 5 bases, with 10 bases lying between them. The CDR3 bases are TGCGCCAGCAGCCAAGAGCACCGGTCGGAGACCCAGTACTTC. Encoded protein: CASSQEHRSETQYF.

This clonotype has just a few counts. The chain links TRBV29-1 to TRBJ2-1; possible D gene TRBD1, 5 bases. V was clipped by 1 base and J by 0 bases, with 13 bases between them. CDR3 length: 16 amino acids. The germline V gene has CDR1 SQVTM and CDR2 ANQGSEA. CDR3 loop: CSVEGGEALSYNEQFF. For the CDR3, the DNA is TGCAGCGTTGAAGGGGGCGAAGCGCTCTCCTACAATGAGCAGTTCTTC.

This clonotype was seen just once. The V call is TRBV9, the J call TRBJ2-3; 8 nucleotides line up with TRBD2. The CDR3 is made up of 16 amino acids. CDR1 SGDLS and CDR2 YYNGEE come from the germline V gene. The V segment lost 0 bases and the J segment 3 bases; nucleotides outside the gene matches: 6. The CDR3 is CASSVGGGGLTDTQYF. The CDR3 nucleotides read TGTGCCAGCAGCGTAGGAGGCGGGGGGCTAACAGATACGCAGTATTTT. Full variable domain (outside the CDR3, taken from reference TRBV9 and TRBJ2-3): DSGVTQTPKHLITATGQRVTLRCSPRSGDLSVYWYQQSLDQGLQFLIQYYNGEERAKGNILERFSAQQFPDLHSELNLSSLELGDSALYFCASSVGGGGLTDTQYFGPGTRLTVL.

This clonotype was recorded many times. This chain links TRBV12-3 or TRBV12-4 with TRBJ2-7; possible D gene TRBD2, 6 bases. Trimming removed 3 bases at V and 1 base at J, with 10 bases between. The CDR3 consists of 14 residues. The chain's CDR3 is CASSLGLASYEQYF. The CDR3 nucleotides are TGTGCCAGCAGTTTGGGCCTAGCGTCCTACGAGCAGTACTTC.

This clonotype was seen many times. J is TRBJ2-1 and V is TRBV10-3, with 7 bases lining up with TRBD2. This CDR3 has 15 amino acids. V lost 4 bases to trimming and J lost 3 bases; unmatched junction nucleotides: 6. From germline, CDR1 is ENHRY and CDR2 SYGVKD. CDR3 region: CAISVGGSYYNEQFF. The CDR3 DNA is TGTGCCATCAGTGTCGGGGGGTCCTACTACAATGAGCAGTTCTTC.

V gene TRBV6-5 combines with J gene TRBJ2-1; D might be TRBD1 or TRBD2, each matching 5 bases. V was cut by 4 bases and J by 8 bases, with 18 bases left in between. Germline V gene lookup returns CDR1 MNHEY and CDR2 SVGAGI. CDR3 length: 15 residues. The CDR3 protein is CASSLVGTATDEQFF. Here the CDR3 DNA reads TGTGCCAGCAGTTTAGTCGGGACGGCTACTGATGAGCAGTTCTTC.

This rearrangement joins TRBV20-1 to TRBJ1-5; D might be TRBD1 (6 bases). The CDR3 has 13 amino acids. Per the germline V gene, CDR1 is DFQATT and CDR2 is SNEGSKA (reference sequence). V lost 2 bases and J 3 bases, leaving 8 bases between the germline ends. CDR3 residues: CSARRDTNQPQHF. In DNA form, the CDR3 reads TGCAGTGCTAGAAGGGACACCAATCAGCCCCAGCATTTT.

The chain carries TRBV9 and TRBJ2-6; D call uncertain. V gave up 2 bases and J gave up 1 base, with 7 bases separating them. Germline lookup yields CDR1 SGDLS and CDR2 YYNGEE. The CDR3 covers 15 residues. The CDR3 DNA sequence: TGTGCCAGCAGCGTCCAGGCTTCTGGGGCCAACGTCCTGACTTTC. Translated, it gives CASSVQASGANVLTF.

This rearrangement joins TRBV5-1 to TRBJ2-1; 11 nucleotides line up with TRBD1. The CDR3 has 15 amino acids. Germline loops: CDR1 SGHRS, CDR2 YFSETQ. The J segment lost 7 bases and the V segment lost 1 base, leaving 4 bases of the junction unmatched. In DNA form, the CDR3 reads TGCGCCAGCAGCTTGAGGGACAGGGGGGTTAATGAGCAGTTCTTC. Translation: CASSLRDRGVNEQFF. Filled out from reference TRBV5-1 and TRBJ2-1, the complete variable domain reads KAGVTQTPRYLIKTRGQQVTLSCSPISGHRSVSWYQQTPGQGLQFLFEYFSETQRNKGNFPGRFSGRQFSNSRSEMNVSTLELGDSALYLCASSLRDRGVNEQFFGPGTRLTVL.

This clonotype was recorded at least ten times. The chain has TRBV6-5 and TRBJ1-1; 7 nucleotides align to TRBD1. The CDR3 runs 14 residues. CDR1 is MNHEY and CDR2 is SVGAGI in the germline V gene. V shed 5 bases and J 3 bases; nucleotides not matched to a gene: 6. In nucleotides, the CDR3 is TGTGCCAGCAGTAGCACAGGGGTTGACACTGAAGCTTTCTTT. Protein sequence: CASSSTGVDTEAFF.

This clonotype was counted at least ten times. The rearrangement uses TRBV11-2 and TRBJ2-1; 8 bases are a match to TRBD1. This CDR3 is 20 amino acids long. Per germline, CDR1 SGHAT and CDR2 FQNNGV. V lost 5 bases, J lost 3 bases, and 21 bases stayed unmatched. CDR3 loop: CASSPSLWQGAIRNYNEQFF. CDR3 DNA sequence: TGTGCCAGCAGCCCGAGCCTTTGGCAGGGGGCGATCCGGAACTACAATGAGCAGTTCTTC.

This clonotype has a handful of counts. The genes are TRBV30 and TRBJ1-1; 8 bases match TRBD1. J gave up 5 bases and V 3 bases, and 11 bases lay outside the gene matches. Germline loops: CDR1 GTSNPN, CDR2 SVGIG (reference sequence). The CDR3 loop spans 15 amino acids. For the CDR3, the DNA is TGTGCCTGGAGAACGCCGCAGGGGGCGCGGACTGAAGCTTTCTTT. Its protein product is CAWRTPQGARTEAFF.

Only a few counts were recorded for this clonotype. The V call is TRBV6-1, the J call TRBJ1-1, with D perhaps matching TRBD1 (5 bases). Germline CDR1 MNHNS, CDR2 SASEGT. This CDR3 is 14 amino acids long. V was trimmed by 1 base and J by 5 bases, leaving 11 bases between them. CDR3 coding DNA: TGTGCCAGCAGTGAAGTAGGCAGGGCGACTGAAGCTTTCTTT. It specifies CASSEVGRATEAFF.

In its sample, this clonotype was seen a few times. CDR3 nucleotide sequence: TGTGCCACCCACAGGGAGGGGACTGAAGCTTTCTTT. It translates to CATHREGTEAFF. The V and J genes are TRBV10-3 and TRBJ1-1; D possibly corresponds to TRBD1 (6 bases). The CDR3 contains 12 residues. V lost 10 bases, J lost 5 bases, and 14 bases lay in between. CDR1 ENHRY and CDR2 SYGVKD come from the germline V gene.